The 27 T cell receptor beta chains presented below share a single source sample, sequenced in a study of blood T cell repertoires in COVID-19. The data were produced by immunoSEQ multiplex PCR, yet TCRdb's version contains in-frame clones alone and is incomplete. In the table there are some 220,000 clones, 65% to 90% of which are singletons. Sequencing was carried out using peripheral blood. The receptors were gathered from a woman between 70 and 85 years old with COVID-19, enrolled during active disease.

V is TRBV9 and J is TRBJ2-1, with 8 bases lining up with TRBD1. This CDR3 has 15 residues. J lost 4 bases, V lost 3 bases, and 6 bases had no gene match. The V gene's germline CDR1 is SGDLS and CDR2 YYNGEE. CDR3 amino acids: CASSARTGLYNEQFF. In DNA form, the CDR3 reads TGTGCCAGCAGCGCCCGGACAGGGCTTTACAATGAGCAGTTCTTC.

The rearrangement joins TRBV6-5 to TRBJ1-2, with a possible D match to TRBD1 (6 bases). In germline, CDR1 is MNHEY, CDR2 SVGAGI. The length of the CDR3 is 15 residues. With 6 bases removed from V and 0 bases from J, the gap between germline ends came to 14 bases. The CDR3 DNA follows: TGTGCCAGCAGACGAACAGGGAACTCTAACTATGGCTACACCTTC. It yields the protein CASRRTGNSNYGYTF.

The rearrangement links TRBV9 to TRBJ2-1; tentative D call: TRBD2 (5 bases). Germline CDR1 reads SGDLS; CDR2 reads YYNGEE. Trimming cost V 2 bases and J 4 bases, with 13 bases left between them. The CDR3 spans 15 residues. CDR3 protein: CASSVDPRGYNEQFF. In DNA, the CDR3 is TGTGCCAGCAGCGTGGACCCCCGGGGATACAATGAGCAGTTCTTC.

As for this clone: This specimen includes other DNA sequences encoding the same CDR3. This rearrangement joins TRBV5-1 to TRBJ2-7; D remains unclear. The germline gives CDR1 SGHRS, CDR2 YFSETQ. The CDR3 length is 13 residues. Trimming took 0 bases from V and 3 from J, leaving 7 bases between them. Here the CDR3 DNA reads TGCGCCAGCAGCTTGGACAGTTTCTACGAGCAGTACTTC. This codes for CASSLDSFYEQYF.

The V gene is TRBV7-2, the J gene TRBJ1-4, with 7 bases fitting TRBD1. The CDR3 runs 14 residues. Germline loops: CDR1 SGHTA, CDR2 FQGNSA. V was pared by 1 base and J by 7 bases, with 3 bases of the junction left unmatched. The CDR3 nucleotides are TGTGCCAGCAGCTTAGGGCAGGGGGGTGAAAAACTGTTTTTT. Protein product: CASSLGQGGEKLFF.

The CDR3 sequence is CASSFRQANTEAFF. The CDR3 nucleotides are TGTGCCAGCAGTTTCCGACAGGCAAACACTGAAGCTTTCTTT. V gene TRBV6-5 combines with J gene TRBJ1-1; possibly TRBD1 for D (6 bases). Germline V gene lookup returns CDR1 MNHEY and CDR2 SVGAGI. CDR3 size: 14 residues. V was shortened by 4 bases and J by 2 bases, with 11 bases between the two germline ends.

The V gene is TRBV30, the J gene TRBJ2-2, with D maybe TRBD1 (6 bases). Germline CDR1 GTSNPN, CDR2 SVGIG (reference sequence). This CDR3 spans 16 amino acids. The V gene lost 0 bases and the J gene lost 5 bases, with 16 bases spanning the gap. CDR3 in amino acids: CAWSVRVPRGTGELFF. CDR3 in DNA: TGTGCCTGGAGTGTACGGGTGCCCAGGGGAACCGGGGAGCTGTTTTTT.

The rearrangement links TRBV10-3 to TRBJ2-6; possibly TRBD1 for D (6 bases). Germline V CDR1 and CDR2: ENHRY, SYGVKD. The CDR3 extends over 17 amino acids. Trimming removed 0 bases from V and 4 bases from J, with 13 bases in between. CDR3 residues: CAISESLGASGANVLTF. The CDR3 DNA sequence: TGTGCCATCAGTGAGTCGCTGGGGGCGTCGGGGGCCAACGTCCTGACTTTC.

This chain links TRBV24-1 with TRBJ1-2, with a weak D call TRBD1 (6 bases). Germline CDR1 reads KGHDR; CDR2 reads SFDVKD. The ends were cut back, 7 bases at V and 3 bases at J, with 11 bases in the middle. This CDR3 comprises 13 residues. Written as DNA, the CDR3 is TGTGCCACCAGCAGGACAGCCCACTATGGCTACACCTTC. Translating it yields CATSRTAHYGYTF.

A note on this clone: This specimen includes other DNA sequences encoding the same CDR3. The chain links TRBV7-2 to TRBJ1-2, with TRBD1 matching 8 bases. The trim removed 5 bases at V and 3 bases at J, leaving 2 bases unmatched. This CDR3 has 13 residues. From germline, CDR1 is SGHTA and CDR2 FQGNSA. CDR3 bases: TGTGCCAGCAGCCCGGACAGGGACTATGGCTACACCTTC. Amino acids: CASSPDRDYGYTF.

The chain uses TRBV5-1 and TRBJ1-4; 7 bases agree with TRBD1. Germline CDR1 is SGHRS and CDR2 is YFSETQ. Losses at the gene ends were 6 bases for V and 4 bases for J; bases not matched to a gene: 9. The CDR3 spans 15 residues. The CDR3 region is CASTPGTDFNEKLFF. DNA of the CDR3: TGCGCCAGCACCCCGGGGACAGATTTTAATGAAAAACTGTTTTTT.

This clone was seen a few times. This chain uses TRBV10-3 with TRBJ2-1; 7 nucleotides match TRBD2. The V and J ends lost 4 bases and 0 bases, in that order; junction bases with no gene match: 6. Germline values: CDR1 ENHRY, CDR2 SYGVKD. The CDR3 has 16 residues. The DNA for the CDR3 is TGTGCCATCAGTGGAGGGCTAGCGGTCTCCTACAATGAGCAGTTCTTC. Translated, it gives CAISGGLAVSYNEQFF.

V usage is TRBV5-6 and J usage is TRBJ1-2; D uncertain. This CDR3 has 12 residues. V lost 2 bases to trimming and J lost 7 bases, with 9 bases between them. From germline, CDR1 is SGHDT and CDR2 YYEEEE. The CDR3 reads CASSFGLRGYTF. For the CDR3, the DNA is TGTGCCAGCAGCTTTGGACTGCGTGGCTACACCTTC. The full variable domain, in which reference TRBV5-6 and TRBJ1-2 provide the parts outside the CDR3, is DAGVTQSPTHLIKTRGQQVTLRCSPKSGHDTVSWYQQALGQGPQFIFQYYEEEERQRGNFPDRFSGHQFPNYSSELNVNALLLGDSALYLCASSFGLRGYTFGSGTRLTVV.

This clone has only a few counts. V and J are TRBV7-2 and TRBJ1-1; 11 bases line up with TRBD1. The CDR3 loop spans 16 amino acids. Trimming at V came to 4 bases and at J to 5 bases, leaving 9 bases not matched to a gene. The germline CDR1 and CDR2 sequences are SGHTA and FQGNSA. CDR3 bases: TGTGCCAGCAGCTCCACCCGTGGGGACAGGGGGACTGAAGCTTTCTTT. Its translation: CASSSTRGDRGTEAFF.

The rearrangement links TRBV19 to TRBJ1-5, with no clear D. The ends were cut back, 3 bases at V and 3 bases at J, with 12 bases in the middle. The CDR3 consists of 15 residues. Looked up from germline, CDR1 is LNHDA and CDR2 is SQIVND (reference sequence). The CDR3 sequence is CASSIPQIPNQPQHF. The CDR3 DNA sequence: TGTGCCAGTAGTATCCCCCAGATCCCCAATCAGCCCCAGCATTTT.

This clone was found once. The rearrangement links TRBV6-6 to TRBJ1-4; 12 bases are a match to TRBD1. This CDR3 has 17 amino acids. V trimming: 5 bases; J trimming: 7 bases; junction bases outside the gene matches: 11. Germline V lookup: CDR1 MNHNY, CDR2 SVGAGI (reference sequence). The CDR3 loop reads CASSPGTGGAWVEKLFF. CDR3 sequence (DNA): TGTGCCAGCAGTCCGGGGACAGGGGGCGCCTGGGTTGAAAAACTGTTTTTT.

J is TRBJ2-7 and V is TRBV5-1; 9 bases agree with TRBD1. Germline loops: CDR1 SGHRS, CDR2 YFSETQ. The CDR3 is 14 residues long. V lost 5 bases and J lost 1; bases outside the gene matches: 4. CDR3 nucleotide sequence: TGCGCCAGCAGACTTGGACAGGGGTCCTACGAGCAGTACTTC. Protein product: CASRLGQGSYEQYF.

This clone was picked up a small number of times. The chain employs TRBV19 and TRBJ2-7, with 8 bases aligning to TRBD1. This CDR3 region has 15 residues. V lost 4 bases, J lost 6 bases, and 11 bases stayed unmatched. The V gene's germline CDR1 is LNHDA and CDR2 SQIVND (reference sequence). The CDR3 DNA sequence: TGTGCCAGTAGTAATAGGGCAGGACAGGGCACCGAGCAGTACTTC. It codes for CASSNRAGQGTEQYF.

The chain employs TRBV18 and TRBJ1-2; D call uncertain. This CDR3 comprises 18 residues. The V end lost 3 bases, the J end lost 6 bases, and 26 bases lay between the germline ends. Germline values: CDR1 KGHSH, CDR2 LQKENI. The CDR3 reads CASSPDVLSSPRDDGYTF. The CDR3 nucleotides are TGTGCCAGCTCACCGGACGTGTTATCGAGCCCCCGGGATGATGGCTACACCTTC.

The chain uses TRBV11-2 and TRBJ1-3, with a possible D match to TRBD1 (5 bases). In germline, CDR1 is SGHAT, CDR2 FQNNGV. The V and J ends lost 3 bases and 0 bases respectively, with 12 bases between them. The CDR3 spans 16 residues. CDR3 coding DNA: TGTGCCAGCAGCTTTAGCAGGGCCCACTCTGGAAACACCATATATTTT. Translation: CASSFSRAHSGNTIYF.

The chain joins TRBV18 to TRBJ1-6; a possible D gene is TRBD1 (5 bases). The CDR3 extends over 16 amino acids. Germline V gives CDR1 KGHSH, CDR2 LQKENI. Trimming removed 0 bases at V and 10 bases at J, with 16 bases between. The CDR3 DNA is TGTGCCAGCTCACCACCGGGGGAGGGGTTTAGATCACCCCTCCACTTT. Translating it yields CASSPPGEGFRSPLHF.

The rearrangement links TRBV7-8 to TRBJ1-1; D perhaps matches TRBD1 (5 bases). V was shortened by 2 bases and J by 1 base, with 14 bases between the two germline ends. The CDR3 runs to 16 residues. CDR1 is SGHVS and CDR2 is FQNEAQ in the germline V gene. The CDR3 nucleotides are TGTGCCAGCAGCTTATTGGCGTACAGGAAGAACACTGAAGCTTTCTTT. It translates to CASSLLAYRKNTEAFF.

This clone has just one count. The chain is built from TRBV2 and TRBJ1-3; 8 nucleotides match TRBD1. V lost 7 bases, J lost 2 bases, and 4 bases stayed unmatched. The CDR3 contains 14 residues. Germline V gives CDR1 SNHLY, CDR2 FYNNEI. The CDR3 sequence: CASTRTGTGNTIYF. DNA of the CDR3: TGTGCCAGCACAAGGACAGGGACTGGAAACACCATATATTTT.

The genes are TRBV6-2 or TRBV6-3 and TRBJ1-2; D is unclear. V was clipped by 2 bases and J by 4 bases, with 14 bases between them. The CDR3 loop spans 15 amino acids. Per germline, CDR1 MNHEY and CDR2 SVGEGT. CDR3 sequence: CASSYRFTVPYGYTF. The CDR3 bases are TGTGCCAGCAGTTACCGGTTTACAGTCCCCTATGGCTACACCTTC.

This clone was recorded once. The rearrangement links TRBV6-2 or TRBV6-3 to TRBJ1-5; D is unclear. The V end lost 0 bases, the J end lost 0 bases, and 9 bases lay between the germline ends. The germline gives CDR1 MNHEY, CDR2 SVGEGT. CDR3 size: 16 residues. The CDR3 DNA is TGTGCCAGCAGTTACTCACGCGGGTATAGCAATCAGCCCCAGCATTTT. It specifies CASSYSRGYSNQPQHF.

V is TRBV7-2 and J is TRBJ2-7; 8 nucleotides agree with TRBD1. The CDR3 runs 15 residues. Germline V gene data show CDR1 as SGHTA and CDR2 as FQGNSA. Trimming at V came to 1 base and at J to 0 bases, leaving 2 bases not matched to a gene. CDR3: CASSLGQGYSYEQYF. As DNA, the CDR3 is TGTGCCAGCAGCTTAGGACAGGGGTACTCCTACGAGCAGTACTTC.

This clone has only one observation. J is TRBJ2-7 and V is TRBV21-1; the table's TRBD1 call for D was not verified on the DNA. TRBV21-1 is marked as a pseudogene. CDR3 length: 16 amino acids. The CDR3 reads CASSLVQGDWANEQYF. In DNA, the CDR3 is TGTGCCAGCAGCCTAGTACAGGGGGACTGGGCGAACGAGCAGTACTTC.